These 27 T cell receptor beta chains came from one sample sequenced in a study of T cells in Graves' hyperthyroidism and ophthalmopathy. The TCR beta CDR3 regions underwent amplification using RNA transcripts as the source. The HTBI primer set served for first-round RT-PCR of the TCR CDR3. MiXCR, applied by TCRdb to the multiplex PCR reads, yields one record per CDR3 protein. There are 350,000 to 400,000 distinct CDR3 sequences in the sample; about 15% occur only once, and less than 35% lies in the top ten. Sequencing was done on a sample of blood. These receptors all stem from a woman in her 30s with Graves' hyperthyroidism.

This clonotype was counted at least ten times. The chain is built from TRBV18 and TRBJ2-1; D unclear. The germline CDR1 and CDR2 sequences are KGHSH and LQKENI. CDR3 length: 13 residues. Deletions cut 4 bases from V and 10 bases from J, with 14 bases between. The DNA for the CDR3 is TGTGCCAGCTCACTAGACGACGTAAGGGAGCAGTTCTTC. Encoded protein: CASSLDDVREQFF.

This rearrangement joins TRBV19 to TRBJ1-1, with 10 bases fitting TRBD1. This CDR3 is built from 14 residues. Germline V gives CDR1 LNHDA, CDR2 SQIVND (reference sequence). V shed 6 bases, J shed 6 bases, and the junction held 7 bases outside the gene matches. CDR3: CASRKDRGRAEAFF. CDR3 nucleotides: TGTGCCAGTAGAAAAGACAGGGGGCGAGCTGAAGCTTTCTTT. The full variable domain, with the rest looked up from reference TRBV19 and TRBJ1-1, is DGGITQSPKYLFRKEGQNVTLSCEQNLNHDAMYWYRQDPGQGLRLIYYSQIVNDFQKGDIAEGYSVSREKKESFPLTVTSAQKNPTAFYLCASRKDRGRAEAFFGQGTRLTVV.

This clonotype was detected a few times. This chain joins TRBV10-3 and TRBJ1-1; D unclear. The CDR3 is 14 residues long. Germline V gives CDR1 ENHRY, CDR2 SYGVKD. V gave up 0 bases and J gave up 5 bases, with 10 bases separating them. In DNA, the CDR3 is TGTGCCATCAGTGAGTCCGGGGAACCAACTGAAGCTTTCTTT. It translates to CAISESGEPTEAFF.

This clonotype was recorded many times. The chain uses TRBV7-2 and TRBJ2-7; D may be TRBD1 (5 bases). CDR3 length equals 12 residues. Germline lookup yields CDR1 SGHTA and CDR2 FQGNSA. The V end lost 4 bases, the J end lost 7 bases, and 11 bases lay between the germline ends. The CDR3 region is CASSSRAREQYF. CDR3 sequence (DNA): TGTGCCAGCAGCTCCAGGGCTAGGGAGCAGTACTTC.

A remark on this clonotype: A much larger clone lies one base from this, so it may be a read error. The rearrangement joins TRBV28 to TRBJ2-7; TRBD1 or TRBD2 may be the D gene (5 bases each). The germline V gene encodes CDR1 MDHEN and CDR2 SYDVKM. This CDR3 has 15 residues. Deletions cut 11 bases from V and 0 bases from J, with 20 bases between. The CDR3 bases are TGTGCCGGCAATCTAGAGGGACGGAGCTCCTACGAGCAGTACTTC. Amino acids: CAGNLEGRSSYEQYF.

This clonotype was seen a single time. CDR3 amino acids: CASSQYVPGQVCEQFF. DNA for the CDR3: TGCGCCAGCAGCCAATACGTCCCGGGACAGGTTTGTGAGCAGTTCTTC. The chain links TRBV4-1 to TRBJ2-1; 8 positions agree with TRBD1. V lost 2 bases to trimming and J lost 9 bases; unmatched junction nucleotides: 12. This CDR3 is 16 amino acids long. CDR1 is MGHRA, CDR2 YSYEKL, per germline.

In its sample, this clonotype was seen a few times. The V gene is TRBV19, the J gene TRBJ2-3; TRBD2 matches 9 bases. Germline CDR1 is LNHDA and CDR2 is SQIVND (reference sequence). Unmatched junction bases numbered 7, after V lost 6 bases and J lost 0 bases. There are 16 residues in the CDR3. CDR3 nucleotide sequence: TGTGCCAGTAGGGGGACTAGCACAACTAGCACAGATACGCAGTATTTT. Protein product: CASRGTSTTSTDTQYF. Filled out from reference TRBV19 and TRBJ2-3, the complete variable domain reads DGGITQSPKYLFRKEGQNVTLSCEQNLNHDAMYWYRQDPGQGLRLIYYSQIVNDFQKGDIAEGYSVSREKKESFPLTVTSAQKNPTAFYLCASRGTSTTSTDTQYFGPGTRLTVL.

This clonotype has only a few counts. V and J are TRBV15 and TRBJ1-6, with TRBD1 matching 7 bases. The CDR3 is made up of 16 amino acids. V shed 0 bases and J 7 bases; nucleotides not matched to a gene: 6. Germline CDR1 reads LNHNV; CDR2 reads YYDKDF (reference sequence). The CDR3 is CATSRDPTGPNSPLHF. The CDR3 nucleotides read TGTGCCACCAGCAGAGATCCGACAGGGCCAAATTCACCCCTCCACTTT.

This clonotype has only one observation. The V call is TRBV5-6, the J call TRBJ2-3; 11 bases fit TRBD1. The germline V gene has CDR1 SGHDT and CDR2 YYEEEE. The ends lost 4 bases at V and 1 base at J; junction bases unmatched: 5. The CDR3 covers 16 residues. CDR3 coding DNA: TGTGCCAGCAGCGCAGGACAGGGGGCGCGCACAGATACGCAGTATTTT. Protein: CASSAGQGARTDTQYF.

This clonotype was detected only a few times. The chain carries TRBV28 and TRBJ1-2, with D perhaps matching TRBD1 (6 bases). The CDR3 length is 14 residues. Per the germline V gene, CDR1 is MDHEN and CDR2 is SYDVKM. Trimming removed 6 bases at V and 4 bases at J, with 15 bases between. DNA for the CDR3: TGTGCCAGCAGAGAAGGACAGCACGGCTATGGCTACACCTTC. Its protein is CASREGQHGYGYTF.

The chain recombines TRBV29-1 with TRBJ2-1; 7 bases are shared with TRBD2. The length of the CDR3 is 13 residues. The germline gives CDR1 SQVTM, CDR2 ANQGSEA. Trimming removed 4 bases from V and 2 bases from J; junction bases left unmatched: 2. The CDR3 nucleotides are TGCAGCGTTGGGAGCGGGGCCTACAATGAGCAGTTCTTC. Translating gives CSVGSGAYNEQFF.

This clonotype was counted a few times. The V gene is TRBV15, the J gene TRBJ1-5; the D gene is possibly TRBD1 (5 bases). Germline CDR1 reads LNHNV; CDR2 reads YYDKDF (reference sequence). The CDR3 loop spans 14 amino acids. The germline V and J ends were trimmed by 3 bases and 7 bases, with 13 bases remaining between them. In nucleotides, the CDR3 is TGTGCCACCAGCAGGGGTGGGGGAAGGCAGCCCCAGCATTTT. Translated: CATSRGGGRQPQHF.

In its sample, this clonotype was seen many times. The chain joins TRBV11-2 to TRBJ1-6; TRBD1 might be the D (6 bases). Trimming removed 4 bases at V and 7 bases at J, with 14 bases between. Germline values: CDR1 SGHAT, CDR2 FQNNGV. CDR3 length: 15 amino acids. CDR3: CASSWDGGGNSPLHF. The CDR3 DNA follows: TGTGCCAGCAGCTGGGACGGGGGCGGGAATTCACCCCTCCACTTT. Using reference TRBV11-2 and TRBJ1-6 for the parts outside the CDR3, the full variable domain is EAGVAQSPRYKIIEKRQSVAFWCNPISGHATLYWYQQILGQGPKLLIQFQNNGVVDDSQLPKDRFSAERLKGVDSTLKIQPAKLEDSAVYLCASSWDGGGNSPLHFGNGTRLTVT.

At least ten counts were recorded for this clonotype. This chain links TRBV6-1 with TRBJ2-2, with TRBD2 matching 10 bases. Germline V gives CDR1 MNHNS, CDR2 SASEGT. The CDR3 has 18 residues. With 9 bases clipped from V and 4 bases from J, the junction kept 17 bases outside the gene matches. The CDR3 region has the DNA TGTGCCAGTACTGGGCTAGCGGGAGCGGTTGGGGGCACCGGGGAGCTGTTTTTT. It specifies CASTGLAGAVGGTGELFF.

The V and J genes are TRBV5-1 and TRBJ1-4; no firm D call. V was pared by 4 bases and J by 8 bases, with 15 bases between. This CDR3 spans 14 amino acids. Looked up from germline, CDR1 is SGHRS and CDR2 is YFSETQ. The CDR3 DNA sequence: TGCGCCAGCAGCGTTTCCGATCCCAGCGAAAAACTGTTTTTT. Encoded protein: CASSVSDPSEKLFF.

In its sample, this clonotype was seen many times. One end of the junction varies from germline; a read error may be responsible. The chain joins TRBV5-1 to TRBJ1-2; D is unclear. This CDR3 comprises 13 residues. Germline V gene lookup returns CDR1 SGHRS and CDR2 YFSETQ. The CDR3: CASSLGSNYGYTF. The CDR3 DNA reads TGTGCCAGCTCCCTGGGAAGTAACTATGGCTACACCTTC.

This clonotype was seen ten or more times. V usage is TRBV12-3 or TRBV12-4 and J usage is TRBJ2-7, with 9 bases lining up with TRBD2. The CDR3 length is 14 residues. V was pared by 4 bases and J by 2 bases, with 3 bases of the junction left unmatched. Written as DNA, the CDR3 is TGTGCCAGCAGTTCGACTAGCGGTACCTACGAGCAGTACTTC. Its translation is CASSSTSGTYEQYF.

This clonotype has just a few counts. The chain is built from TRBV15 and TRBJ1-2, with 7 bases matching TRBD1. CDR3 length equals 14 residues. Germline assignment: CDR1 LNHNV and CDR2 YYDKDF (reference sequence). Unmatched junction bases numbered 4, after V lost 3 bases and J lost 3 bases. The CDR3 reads CATSREQGYYGYTF. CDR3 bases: TGTGCCACCAGCAGGGAACAGGGGTACTATGGCTACACCTTC.

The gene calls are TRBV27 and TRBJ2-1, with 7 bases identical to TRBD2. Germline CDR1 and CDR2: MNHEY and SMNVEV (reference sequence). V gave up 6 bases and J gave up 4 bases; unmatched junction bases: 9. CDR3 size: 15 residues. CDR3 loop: CASRPGISGYNEQFF. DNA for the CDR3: TGTGCCAGCAGACCTGGTATTAGCGGGTACAATGAGCAGTTCTTC.

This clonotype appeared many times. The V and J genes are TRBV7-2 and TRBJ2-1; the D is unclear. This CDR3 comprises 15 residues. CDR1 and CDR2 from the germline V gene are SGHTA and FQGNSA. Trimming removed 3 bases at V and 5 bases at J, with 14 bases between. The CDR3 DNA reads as TGTGCCAGCAGCTTCTCGGGTCCAACTCACAATGAGCAGTTCTTC. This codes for CASSFSGPTHNEQFF.

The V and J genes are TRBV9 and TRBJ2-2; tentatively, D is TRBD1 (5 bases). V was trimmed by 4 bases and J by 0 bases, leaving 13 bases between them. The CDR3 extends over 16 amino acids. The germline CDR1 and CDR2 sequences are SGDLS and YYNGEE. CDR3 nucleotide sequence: TGTGCCAGCAGCCGCACAGGTGAGGCGAACACCGGGGAGCTGTTTTTT. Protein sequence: CASSRTGEANTGELFF.

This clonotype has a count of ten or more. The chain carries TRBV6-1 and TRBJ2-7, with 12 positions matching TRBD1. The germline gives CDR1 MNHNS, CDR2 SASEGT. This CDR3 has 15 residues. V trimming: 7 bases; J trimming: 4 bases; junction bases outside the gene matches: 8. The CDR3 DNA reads TGTGCCAGCACCGCCGGGACAGGGGGCACATACGAGCAGTACTTC. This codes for CASTAGTGGTYEQYF.

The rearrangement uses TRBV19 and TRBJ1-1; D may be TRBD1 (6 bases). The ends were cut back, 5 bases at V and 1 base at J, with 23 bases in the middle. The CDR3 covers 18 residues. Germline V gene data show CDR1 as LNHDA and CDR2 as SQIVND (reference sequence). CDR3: CASSPAWGTQTTNTEAFF. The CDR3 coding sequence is TGTGCCAGTAGTCCGGCGTGGGGGACACAGACTACGAACACTGAAGCTTTCTTT.

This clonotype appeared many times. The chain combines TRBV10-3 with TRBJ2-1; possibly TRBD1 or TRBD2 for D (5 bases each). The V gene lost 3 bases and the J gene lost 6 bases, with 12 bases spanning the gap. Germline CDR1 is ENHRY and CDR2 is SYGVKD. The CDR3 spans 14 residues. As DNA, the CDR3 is TGTGCCATCAGTGATTTCCAGGGAGCCAATGAGCAGTTCTTC. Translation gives CAISDFQGANEQFF.

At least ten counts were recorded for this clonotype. CDR3 nucleotide sequence: TGTGCCAGCACTCCTGGACGGGATCAGCCCCAGCATTTT. The encoded protein is CASTPGRDQPQHF. The J gene is TRBJ1-5, the V gene TRBV2; D is uncertain. With 7 bases removed from V and 5 bases from J, the gap between germline ends came to 12 bases. Germline CDR1 is SNHLY and CDR2 is FYNNEI. This CDR3 region has 13 residues.

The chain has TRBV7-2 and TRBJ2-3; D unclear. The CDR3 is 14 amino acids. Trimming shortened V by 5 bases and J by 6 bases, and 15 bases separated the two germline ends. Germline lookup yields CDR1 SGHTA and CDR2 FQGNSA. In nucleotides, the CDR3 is TGTGCCAGCAGCCGAGAATATATAGGGGATACGCAGTATTTT. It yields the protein CASSREYIGDTQYF. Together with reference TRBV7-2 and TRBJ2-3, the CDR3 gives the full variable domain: GAGVSQSPSNKVTEKGKDVELRCDPISGHTALYWYRQSLGQGLEFLIYFQGNSAPDKSGLPSDRFSAERTGGSVSTLTIQRTQQEDSAVYLCASSREYIGDTQYFGPGTRLTVL.

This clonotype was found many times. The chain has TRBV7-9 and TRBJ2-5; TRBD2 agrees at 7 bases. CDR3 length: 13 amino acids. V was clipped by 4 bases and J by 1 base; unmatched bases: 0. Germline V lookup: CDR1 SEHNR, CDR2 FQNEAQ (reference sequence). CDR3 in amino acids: CASSWTSQETQYF. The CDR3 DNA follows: TGTGCCAGCAGCTGGACTAGCCAAGAGACCCAGTACTTC.